Below are 9 T cell receptor beta chains sequenced from a single sample in a study of immune heterogeneity within non-small cell lung tumors. The TCR beta CDR3 region was amplified by multiplex PCR employing 32 V and 13 J primers. In TCRdb, the multiplex PCR reads were re-called with MiXCR into one record per CDR3 protein. The sample yields some 10,000 distinct CDR3 sequences, roughly 27% seen once. Per sample, approximately 0.6 ug of bulk tumor genomic DNA was the template used. Spaced far apart, several biopsies were taken from each primary tumor during surgery. The patients were newly diagnosed with non-small cell lung cancer, had not been treated, and had curative surgery. Sequencing was carried out using lung tumor tissue. These TCRs come from a man aged 45 to 65 with non-small cell lung cancer.

Many counts were recorded for this clonotype. In DNA, the CDR3 is TGTGCCAGCAGTGAGATGGATTTCTCCGGGGAGCTGTTTTTT. This sequence encodes CASSEMDFSGELFF. The chain has TRBV25-1 and TRBJ2-2; unclear D gene. The CDR3 sequence is 14 residues long. Per the germline V gene, CDR1 is MGHDK and CDR2 is SYGVNS. Trimming removed 3 bases at V and 6 bases at J, with 11 bases between.

There are a few counts of this clonotype. CDR3 protein: CASSQVGFGADTQYF. The CDR3 DNA is TGCGCCAGCAGCCAAGTAGGGTTTGGGGCGGATACGCAGTATTTT. The chain combines TRBV4-1 with TRBJ2-3, with D tentatively TRBD1 (5 bases). CDR3 length equals 15 residues. CDR1 is MGHRA, CDR2 YSYEKL, per germline. Deletions cut 1 base from V and 6 bases from J, with 14 bases between.

The J gene is TRBJ2-7, the V gene TRBV5-1; possible D gene TRBD2, 6 bases. Trimming shortened V by 0 bases and J by 2 bases, and 18 bases separated the two germline ends. Germline lookup yields CDR1 SGHRS and CDR2 YFSETQ. This CDR3 spans 17 amino acids. CDR3 residues: CASSLAPGDIGTYEQYF. The CDR3 coding sequence is TGCGCCAGCAGCTTGGCCCCGGGGGATATAGGGACCTACGAGCAGTACTTC.

This clonotype is medium-sized by share. The chain combines TRBV28 with TRBJ1-1; 7 bases are a match to TRBD1. After removal of 6 bases from V and 5 bases from J, the junction contained 6 bases not matched to a gene. This CDR3 has 13 residues. CDR1 MDHEN and CDR2 SYDVKM come from the germline V gene. CDR3 sequence (DNA): TGTGCCAGCAGGATTCAGGGGGTTACTGAAGCTTTCTTT. Translation gives CASRIQGVTEAFF.

The chain carries TRBV3-1 and TRBJ2-5; 10 bases are a match to TRBD2. After removal of 2 bases from V and 5 bases from J, the junction contained 5 bases not matched to a gene. Germline values: CDR1 LGHDT, CDR2 YNNKEL (reference sequence). The CDR3 covers 15 residues. CDR3 bases: TGTGCCAGCAGCCAAAAGCGGGGGGGCATGGAGACCCAGTACTTC. Translated, it gives CASSQKRGGMETQYF.

The chain is built from TRBV20-1 and TRBJ2-2, with D perhaps given as TRBD1 or TRBD2 (6 bases each). CDR1 and CDR2 from the germline V gene are DFQATT and SNEGSKA (reference sequence). This CDR3 contains 16 residues. Trimming left V 0 bases short and J 0 bases short, with 11 bases between. This CDR3 reads CSARDGGQANTGELFF. The CDR3 DNA is TGCAGTGCTAGAGATGGGGGGCAGGCGAACACCGGGGAGCTGTTTTTT.

This clonotype was counted at least ten times. This chain uses TRBV6-6 with TRBJ1-4; D perhaps matches TRBD1 (5 bases). The CDR3 runs to 13 residues. Trimming left V 0 bases short and J 10 bases short, with 9 bases between. Germline CDR1 reads MNHNY; CDR2 reads SVGAGI (reference sequence). The DNA of the CDR3 is TGTGCCAGCAGTTACTCGGGTAGGGGAAAACTGTTTTTT. Protein: CASSYSGRGKLFF.

V and J are TRBV6-5 and TRBJ2-5; 8 bases align to TRBD1. Germline V lookup: CDR1 MNHEY, CDR2 SVGAGI. The CDR3 spans 12 residues. After removal of 3 bases from V and 12 bases from J, the junction contained 6 bases not matched to a gene. CDR3: CASSYFPGQEYF. The CDR3 DNA sequence: TGTGCCAGCAGTTATTTCCCGGGACAGGAGTACTTC.

For this clonotype: A much larger clonotype is one base distant, so this may be a read error. The chain uses TRBV6-9 and TRBJ1-6, with D hard to call. The CDR3 extends over 12 amino acids. Germline V gene sequence: CDR1 MNHGY, CDR2 SVAAGI. The CDR3: CANSYGPPPLHF. CDR3 nucleotides: TGTGCCAACAGTTACGGGCCTCCACCCCTCCACTTT.